The entry below describes one T cell receptor beta chain. This sample is part of a study of blood T cell repertoires in COVID-19. The CDR3 contains 16 residues. Germline CDR1 and CDR2: LNHDA and SQIVND (reference sequence). Trimming at V came to 1 base and at J to 8 bases, leaving 8 bases not matched to a gene. The data were produced by immunoSEQ multiplex PCR, yet TCRdb's version contains in-frame clones alone and is incomplete. The table lists around 200,000 clones, less than 90% of them singletons. This receptor was identified in a woman between 65 and 79 years old with COVID-19, enrolled during active disease. The sample consisted of peripheral blood. The J gene is TRBJ2-1, the V gene TRBV19; TRBD1 matches at 10 bases. CDR3 coding DNA: TGTGCCAGTAGTATAGCTCTGGACAGGGGGGGGGATGAGCAGTTCTTC. It is translated as CASSIALDRGGDEQFF.